Following are 18 T cell receptor beta chains from one sample sequenced in a study of cytomegalovirus exposure and HLA in healthy donors. Method: immunoSEQ multiplex PCR; TCRdb's copy keeps in-frame clones and lacks some. Here the sample spans some 320,000 clones, 87% being singletons. The sequenced sample was PBMCs. Receptors originate from a woman in her 30s in good health and CMV-seropositive.

This chain joins TRBV30 and TRBJ2-3; tentative D call: TRBD1 (5 bases). The CDR3 consists of 13 residues. The germline V gene encodes CDR1 GTSNPN and CDR2 SVGIG (reference sequence). The ends were cut back, 2 bases at V and 3 bases at J, with 9 bases in the middle. The DNA for the CDR3 is TGTGCCTGGAGTACAGGAAGGACAGATACGCAGTATTTT. Amino acids: CAWSTGRTDTQYF.

This clone was seen a single time. The rearrangement uses TRBV7-3 and TRBJ2-1, with 10 bases fitting TRBD2. The V gene's germline CDR1 is SGHTA and CDR2 FQGTGA. V dropped 5 bases and J dropped 4; count of bases not matched to a gene: 8. The CDR3 extends over 16 amino acids. The CDR3 sequence is CASSLTGTSEYNEQFF. The CDR3 DNA reads TGTGCCAGCAGCCTGACCGGGACTAGCGAGTACAATGAGCAGTTCTTC.

The CDR3 region is CASSEPDPAGKQFF. The CDR3 DNA reads as TGTGCCAGCAGTGAACCGGACCCTGCCGGGAAGCAGTTCTTC. V and J are TRBV6-1 and TRBJ2-1; maybe TRBD2 (5 bases). The CDR3 sequence is 14 residues long. Trimming removed 2 bases from V and 11 bases from J, with 16 bases in between. From germline, CDR1 is MNHNS and CDR2 SASEGT.

The rearrangement links TRBV27 to TRBJ1-4; D unresolved. The CDR3 totals 12 residues. V was clipped by 7 bases and J by 4 bases, with 7 bases between them. The germline V gene encodes CDR1 MNHEY and CDR2 SMNVEV (reference sequence). The CDR3: CASTSSNEKLFF. CDR3 DNA: TGTGCCAGCACCTCCAGTAATGAAAAACTGTTTTTT.

V gene TRBV6-5 combines with J gene TRBJ1-3; D not resolved. CDR1 and CDR2 from the germline V gene are MNHEY and SVGAGI. The CDR3 consists of 12 residues. Trimming stripped 10 bases from V and 5 bases from J, with 12 bases between. The CDR3 DNA sequence: TGTGCCACCTCGGGTCTCCGAAACACCATATATTTT. Translated, it gives CATSGLRNTIYF.

V gene TRBV9 combines with J gene TRBJ2-3, with TRBD1 matching 7 bases. Germline V CDR1 and CDR2: SGDLS, YYNGEE. The V segment lost 3 bases and the J segment 2 bases; nucleotides outside the gene matches: 9. The CDR3 contains 16 residues. The CDR3 DNA is TGTGCCAGCAGCGGAACAGGGGTTGAGTTCACAGATACGCAGTATTTT. Amino acid sequence: CASSGTGVEFTDTQYF.

The gene calls are TRBV5-1 and TRBJ1-1, with no clear D. Per the germline V gene, CDR1 is SGHRS and CDR2 is YFSETQ. This CDR3 spans 14 amino acids. V dropped 4 bases and J dropped 1 base, with 11 bases sitting between them. This CDR3 reads CASSNRPRNTEAFF. In nucleotides, the CDR3 is TGCGCCAGCAGCAACCGTCCGAGGAACACTGAAGCTTTCTTT.

The chain uses TRBV6-5 and TRBJ2-5, with TRBD2 matching 10 bases. V trimming: 2 bases; J trimming: 4 bases; junction bases outside the gene matches: 4. The germline V gene has CDR1 MNHEY and CDR2 SVGAGI. The CDR3 length is 15 residues. The CDR3 region has the DNA TGTGCCAGCAGTTACGGGCTAGCGGGAGTAGAGACCCAGTACTTC. Translating gives CASSYGLAGVETQYF.

This clone has a handful of counts. The genes are TRBV9 and TRBJ2-7; possible D gene TRBD2, 5 bases. CDR1 and CDR2 (germline): SGDLS, YYNGEE. V lost 0 bases, J lost 5 bases, and 6 bases lay in between. The CDR3 sequence is 12 residues long. CDR3 nucleotide sequence: TGTGCCAGCAGCGTAGAGGAGGACGAGCAGTACTTC. Translation: CASSVEEDEQYF. Combining the CDR3 with reference TRBV9 and TRBJ2-7 gives the whole variable domain DSGVTQTPKHLITATGQRVTLRCSPRSGDLSVYWYQQSLDQGLQFLIQYYNGEERAKGNILERFSAQQFPDLHSELNLSSLELGDSALYFCASSVEEDEQYFGPGTRLTVT.

The chain combines TRBV15 with TRBJ1-1, with D perhaps TRBD1 (6 bases). Between the trimmed V and J ends, which lost 5 bases and 5 bases, there was a span of 15 bases. This CDR3 is 14 amino acids long. CDR1 is LNHNV, CDR2 YYDKDF, per germline (reference sequence). DNA for the CDR3: TGTGCCACCAGCTCAGGGGTTAAGGTAACTGAAGCTTTCTTT. It is translated as CATSSGVKVTEAFF.

The chain joins TRBV5-6 to TRBJ2-7; TRBD2 matches 13 bases. Germline V gene lookup returns CDR1 SGHDT and CDR2 YYEEEE. Trimming cost V 3 bases and J 5 bases; bases outside gene matches: 8. CDR3 length equals 16 residues. The CDR3 is CASSSLLAGGFDEQYF. The CDR3 DNA is TGTGCCAGCAGCTCACTACTAGCGGGAGGGTTTGACGAGCAGTACTTC.

V and J are TRBV6-5 and TRBJ2-3; D is unclear. The CDR3 runs to 15 residues. The V gene's germline CDR1 is MNHEY and CDR2 SVGAGI. Trimming pared 0 bases from V and 1 base from J, leaving 8 bases between. CDR3 nucleotide sequence: TGTGCCAGCAGTTACTCGGAGACTGGCACAGATACGCAGTATTTT. This codes for CASSYSETGTDTQYF.

J is TRBJ1-1 and V is TRBV4-2; possible D gene TRBD1, 6 bases. CDR1 is LGHNA and CDR2 is YNFKEQ in the germline V gene. Trimming cost V 0 bases and J 4 bases, with 15 bases left between them. CDR3 length: 16 residues. The CDR3 spells CASSQERESGATEAFF. The CDR3 nucleotides read TGTGCCAGCAGCCAAGAAAGGGAGTCAGGGGCCACTGAAGCTTTCTTT.

The chain couples TRBV4-3 to TRBJ2-1; D gene ambiguous. Germline CDR1 LGHNA, CDR2 YSLEER. V was shortened by 0 bases and J by 5 bases, with 8 bases between the two germline ends. This CDR3 is built from 14 residues. CDR3 in DNA: TGCGCCAGCAGCCAAGATACAGCGCACAATGAGCAGTTCTTC. As protein: CASSQDTAHNEQFF.

V usage is TRBV7-2 and J usage is TRBJ2-1, with D perhaps matching TRBD2 (6 bases). The CDR3 has 14 residues. V lost 3 bases and J lost 8, with 14 bases in between. Germline CDR1 and CDR2: SGHTA and FQGNSA. The CDR3 sequence is CASSLTRLVHEQFF. DNA for the CDR3: TGTGCCAGCAGCTTGACTAGGCTCGTCCATGAGCAGTTCTTC.

The CDR3 DNA reads TGTGCCAGCAGCTTTGCGATCACTGAAGCTTTCTTT. The encoded protein is CASSFAITEAFF. This sequence joins TRBV7-2 and TRBJ1-1; D remains unclear. Per germline, CDR1 SGHTA and CDR2 FQGNSA. The CDR3 is made up of 12 amino acids. V dropped 3 bases and J dropped 4 bases, with 6 bases sitting between them.

This clone showed up just once. This chain uses TRBV27 with TRBJ2-3; the match to TRBD2 covers 11 bases. CDR1 MNHEY and CDR2 SMNVEV come from the germline V gene (reference sequence). The ends lost 3 bases at V and 2 bases at J; junction bases unmatched: 7. The CDR3 length is 17 residues. The CDR3: CASSLASGRLVTDTQYF. In nucleotides, the CDR3 is TGTGCCAGCAGTTTGGCTAGCGGGAGGTTAGTCACAGATACGCAGTATTTT.

This chain connects TRBV5-1 to TRBJ2-7; the match to TRBD1 covers 7 bases. Trimming took 1 base from V and 6 from J; bases not matched to a gene: 19. CDR3 length: 18 amino acids. Germline values: CDR1 SGHRS, CDR2 YFSETQ. The CDR3 loop is CASSLSLERRTGPLEQYF. The CDR3 DNA reads as TGCGCCAGCAGCTTGAGTTTAGAGAGGAGGACAGGCCCTCTCGAGCAGTACTTC. The full variable domain, completed using reference TRBV5-1 and TRBJ2-7, is KAGVTQTPRYLIKTRGQQVTLSCSPISGHRSVSWYQQTPGQGLQFLFEYFSETQRNKGNFPGRFSGRQFSNSRSEMNVSTLELGDSALYLCASSLSLERRTGPLEQYFGPGTRLTVT.